The T cell receptor beta chain described here comes from a study of shared clonotypes between healthy human individuals. This was a deep-level run. Method: immunoSEQ multiplex PCR; TCRdb's copy keeps in-frame clones and lacks some. The profile shows some 1,600,000 clones, approximately 98% of them singletons. The germline V and J ends were trimmed by 1 base and 4 bases, with 13 bases remaining between them. Germline V gene sequence: CDR1 SGHTA, CDR2 FQGNSA. The CDR3 has 15 residues. This chain connects TRBV7-2 to TRBJ2-5, with D perhaps TRBD2 (6 bases). Specimen: naive CD4+ T cells sorted from blood. Subset meaning: CD45RA+ positively selected. The origin of this receptor is a man aged 25 to 40 in good health. CDR3 coding DNA: TGTGCCAGCAGCTTAGGACCCGGGAGTTCAGAGACCCAGTACTTC. Protein sequence: CASSLGPGSSETQYF.